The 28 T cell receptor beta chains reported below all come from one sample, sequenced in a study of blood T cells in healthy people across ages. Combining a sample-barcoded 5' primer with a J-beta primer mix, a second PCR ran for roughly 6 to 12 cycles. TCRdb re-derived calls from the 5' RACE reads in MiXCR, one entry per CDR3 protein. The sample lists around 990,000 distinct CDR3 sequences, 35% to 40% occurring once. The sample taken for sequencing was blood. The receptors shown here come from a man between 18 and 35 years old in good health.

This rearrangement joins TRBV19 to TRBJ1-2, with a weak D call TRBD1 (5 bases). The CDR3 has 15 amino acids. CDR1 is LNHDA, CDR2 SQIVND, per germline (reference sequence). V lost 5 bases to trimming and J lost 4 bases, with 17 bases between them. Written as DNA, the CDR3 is TGTGCCAGTAGTCTCCGGACACCTGAGGGCTATGGCTACACCTTC. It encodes CASSLRTPEGYGYTF.

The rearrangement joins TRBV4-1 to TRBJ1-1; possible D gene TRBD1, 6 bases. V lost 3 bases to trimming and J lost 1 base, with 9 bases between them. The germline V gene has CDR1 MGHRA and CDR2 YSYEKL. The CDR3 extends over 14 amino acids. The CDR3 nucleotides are TGCGCCAGCAGCCAGGGGGCTAAGAACACTGAAGCTTTCTTT. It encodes CASSQGAKNTEAFF.

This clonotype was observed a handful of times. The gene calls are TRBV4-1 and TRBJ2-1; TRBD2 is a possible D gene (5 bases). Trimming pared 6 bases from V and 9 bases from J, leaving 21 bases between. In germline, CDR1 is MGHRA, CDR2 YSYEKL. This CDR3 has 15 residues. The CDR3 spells CASRALPGTLGEQFF. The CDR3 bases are TGCGCCAGCAGGGCCCTTCCCGGCACACTAGGTGAGCAGTTCTTC.

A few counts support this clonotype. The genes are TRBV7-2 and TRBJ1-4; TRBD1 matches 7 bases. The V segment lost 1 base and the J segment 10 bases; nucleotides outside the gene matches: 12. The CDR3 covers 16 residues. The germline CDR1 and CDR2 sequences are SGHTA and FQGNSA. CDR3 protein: CASSLGVTGSGGKLFF. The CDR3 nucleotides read TGTGCCAGCAGCTTAGGGGTGACAGGGAGCGGCGGAAAACTGTTTTTT. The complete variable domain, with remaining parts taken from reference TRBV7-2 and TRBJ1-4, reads GAGVSQSPSNKVTEKGKDVELRCDPISGHTALYWYRQSLGQGLEFLIYFQGNSAPDKSGLPSDRFSAERTGGSVSTLTIQRTQQEDSAVYLCASSLGVTGSGGKLFFGSGTQLSVL.

The DNA for the CDR3 is TGTGCCAGCAGCTCCTCCGGGGCTAACTATGGCTACACCTTC. It is translated as CASSSSGANYGYTF. The chain links TRBV2 to TRBJ1-2; D not resolved. The CDR3 runs 14 residues. Germline CDR1 SNHLY, CDR2 FYNNEI. The V and J ends lost 6 bases and 0 bases respectively, with 11 bases between them.

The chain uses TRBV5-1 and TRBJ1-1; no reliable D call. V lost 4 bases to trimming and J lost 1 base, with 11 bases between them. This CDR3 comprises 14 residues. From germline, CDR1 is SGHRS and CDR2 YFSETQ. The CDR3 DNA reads TGCGCCAGCAGCGTGGCTTGGCAGAACACTGAAGCTTTCTTT. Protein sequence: CASSVAWQNTEAFF.

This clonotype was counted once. The CDR3 bases are TGCAGTGCTAGAGAAGAATCGGGGGTGACCTACAATGAGCAGTTCTTC. Protein product: CSAREESGVTYNEQFF. This chain links TRBV20-1 with TRBJ2-1; TRBD2 might be the D (6 bases). Trimming left V 0 bases short and J 2 bases short, with 14 bases between. The V gene's germline CDR1 is DFQATT and CDR2 SNEGSKA (reference sequence). CDR3 length equals 16 residues.

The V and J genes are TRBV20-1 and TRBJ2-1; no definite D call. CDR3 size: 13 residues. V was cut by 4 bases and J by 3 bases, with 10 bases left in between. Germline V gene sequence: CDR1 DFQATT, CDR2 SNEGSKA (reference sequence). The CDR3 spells CSATRTDYNEQFF. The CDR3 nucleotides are TGCAGTGCTACTCGGACGGACTACAATGAGCAGTTCTTC.

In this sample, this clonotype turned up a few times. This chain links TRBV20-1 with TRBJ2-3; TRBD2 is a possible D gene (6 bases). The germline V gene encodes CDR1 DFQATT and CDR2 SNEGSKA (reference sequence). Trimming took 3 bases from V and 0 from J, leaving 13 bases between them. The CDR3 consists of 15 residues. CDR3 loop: CSASRGGESTDTQYF. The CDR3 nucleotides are TGCAGTGCTAGCCGTGGAGGGGAAAGCACAGATACGCAGTATTTT.

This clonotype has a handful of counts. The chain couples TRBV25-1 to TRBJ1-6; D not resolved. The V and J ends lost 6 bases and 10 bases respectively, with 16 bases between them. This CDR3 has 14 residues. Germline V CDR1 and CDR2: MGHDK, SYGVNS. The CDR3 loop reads CASSPNRGGSPLHF. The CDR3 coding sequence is TGTGCCAGCAGCCCTAACCGGGGAGGGTCACCCCTCCACTTT.

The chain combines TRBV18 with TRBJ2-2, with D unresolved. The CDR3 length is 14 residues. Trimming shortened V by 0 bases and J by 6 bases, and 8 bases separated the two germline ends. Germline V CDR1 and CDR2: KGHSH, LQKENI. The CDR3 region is CASSPPNSAGELFF. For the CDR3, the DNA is TGTGCCAGCTCACCACCTAATTCGGCCGGGGAGCTGTTTTTT.

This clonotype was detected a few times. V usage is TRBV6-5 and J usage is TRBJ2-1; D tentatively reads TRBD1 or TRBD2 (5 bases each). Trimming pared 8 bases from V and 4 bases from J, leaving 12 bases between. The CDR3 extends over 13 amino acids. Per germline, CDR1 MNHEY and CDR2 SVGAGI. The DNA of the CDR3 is TGTGCCAGCGCTCTCAGGGAGTACAATGAGCAGTTCTTC. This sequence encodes CASALREYNEQFF.

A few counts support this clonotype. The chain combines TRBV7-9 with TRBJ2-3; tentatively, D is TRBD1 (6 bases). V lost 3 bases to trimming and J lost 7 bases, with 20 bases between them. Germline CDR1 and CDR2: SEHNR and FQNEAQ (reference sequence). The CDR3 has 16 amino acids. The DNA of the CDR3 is TGTGCCAGCAGCTTGGGTGGGGGCCCCACACGATATACGCAGTATTTT. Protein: CASSLGGGPTRYTQYF.

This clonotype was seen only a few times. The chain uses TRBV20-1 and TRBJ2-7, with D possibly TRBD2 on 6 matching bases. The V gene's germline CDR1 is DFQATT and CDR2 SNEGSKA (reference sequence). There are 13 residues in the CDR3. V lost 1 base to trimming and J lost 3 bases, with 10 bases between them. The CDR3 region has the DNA TGCAGTGCTAGAGGGGTAGCGGACTACGAGCAGTACTTC. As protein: CSARGVADYEQYF.

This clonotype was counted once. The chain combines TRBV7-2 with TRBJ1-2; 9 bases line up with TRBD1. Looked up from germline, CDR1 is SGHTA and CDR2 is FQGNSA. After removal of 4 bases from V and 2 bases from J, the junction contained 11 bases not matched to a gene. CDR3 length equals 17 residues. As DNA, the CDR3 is TGTGCCAGCAGCTCAGAAACAGGGGGCTGGTCGAACTATGGCTACACCTTC. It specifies CASSSETGGWSNYGYTF.

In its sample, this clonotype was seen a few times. CDR3 residues: CASSLARTLETQYF. CDR3 nucleotides: TGTGCCAGCAGCTTAGCCAGGACATTAGAGACCCAGTACTTC. The chain has TRBV7-2 and TRBJ2-5, with D possibly matching TRBD1 (5 bases). Germline values: CDR1 SGHTA, CDR2 FQGNSA. This CDR3 has 14 amino acids. Deletions cut 0 bases from V and 4 bases from J, with 9 bases between.

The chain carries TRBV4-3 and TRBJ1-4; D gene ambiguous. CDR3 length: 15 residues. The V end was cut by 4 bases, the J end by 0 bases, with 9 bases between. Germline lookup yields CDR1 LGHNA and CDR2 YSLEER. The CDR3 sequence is CASSLHSATNEKLFF. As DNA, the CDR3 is TGCGCCAGCAGCCTTCACAGTGCAACTAATGAAAAACTGTTTTTT.

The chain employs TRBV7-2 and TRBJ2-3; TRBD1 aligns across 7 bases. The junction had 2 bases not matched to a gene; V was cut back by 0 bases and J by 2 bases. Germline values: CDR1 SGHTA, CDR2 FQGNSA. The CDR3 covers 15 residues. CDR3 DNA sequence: TGTGCCAGCAGCTTAGCCGGGACAGACACAGATACGCAGTATTTT. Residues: CASSLAGTDTDTQYF.

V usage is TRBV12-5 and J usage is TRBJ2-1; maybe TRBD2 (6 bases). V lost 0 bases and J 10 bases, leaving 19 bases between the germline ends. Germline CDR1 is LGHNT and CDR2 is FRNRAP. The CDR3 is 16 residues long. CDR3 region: CASGLVGGFPTYEQFF. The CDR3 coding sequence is TGTGCTAGTGGTTTGGTCGGAGGGTTTCCCACCTACGAGCAGTTCTTC.

The CDR3 is CASSAEGALNSYNSPLHF. The DNA for the CDR3 is TGTGCCAGCAGTGCTGAAGGGGCCCTTAACTCCTATAATTCACCCCTCCACTTT. V is TRBV25-1 and J is TRBJ1-6, with a tentative D call TRBD1 (5 bases). This CDR3 comprises 18 residues. Deletions cut 4 bases from V and 0 bases from J, with 16 bases between. Germline V gives CDR1 MGHDK, CDR2 SYGVNS.

CDR3 in amino acids: CATRTGSDNSPLHF. The CDR3 DNA reads TGTGCCACCAGGACAGGGTCCGATAATTCACCCCTCCACTTT. The chain employs TRBV10-3 and TRBJ1-6; 8 positions agree with TRBD1. The CDR3 is 14 amino acids. CDR1 is ENHRY, CDR2 SYGVKD, per germline. The junction had 7 bases not matched to a gene; V was cut back by 10 bases and J by 5 bases.

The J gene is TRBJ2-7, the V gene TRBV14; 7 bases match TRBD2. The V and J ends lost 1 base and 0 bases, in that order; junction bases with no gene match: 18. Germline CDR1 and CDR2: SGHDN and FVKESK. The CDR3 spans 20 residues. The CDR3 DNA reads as TGTGCCAGCAGCCAAGCATTCTTTTCGAAGAGCGGGGACTTCTCCTACGAGCAGTACTTC. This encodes CASSQAFFSKSGDFSYEQYF.

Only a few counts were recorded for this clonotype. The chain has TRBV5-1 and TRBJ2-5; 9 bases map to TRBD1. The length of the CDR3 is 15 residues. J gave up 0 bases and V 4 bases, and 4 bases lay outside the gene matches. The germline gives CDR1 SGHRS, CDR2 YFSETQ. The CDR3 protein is CASSTDRGYQETQYF. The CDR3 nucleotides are TGCGCCAGCAGCACTGACAGGGGGTACCAAGAGACCCAGTACTTC. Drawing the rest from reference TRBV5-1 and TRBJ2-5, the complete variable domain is KAGVTQTPRYLIKTRGQQVTLSCSPISGHRSVSWYQQTPGQGLQFLFEYFSETQRNKGNFPGRFSGRQFSNSRSEMNVSTLELGDSALYLCASSTDRGYQETQYFGPGTRLLVL.

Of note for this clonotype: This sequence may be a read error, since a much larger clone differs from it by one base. CDR3 sequence: CASSEYNFPPGNEQYF. Here the CDR3 DNA reads TGTGCCAGCAGTGAATACAACTTTCCCCCGGGTAATGAGCAGTACTTC. The chain recombines TRBV25-1 with TRBJ2-7; D gene unclear. Germline V gene data show CDR1 as MGHDK and CDR2 as SYGVNS. The CDR3 runs 16 residues. V was cut by 0 bases and J by 7 bases, with 19 bases left in between.

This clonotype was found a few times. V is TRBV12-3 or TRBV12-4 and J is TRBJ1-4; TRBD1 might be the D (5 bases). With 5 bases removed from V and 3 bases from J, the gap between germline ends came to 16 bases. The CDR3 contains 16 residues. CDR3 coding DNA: TGTGCCAGCAGTCGAGGGAAGACAGCGGCTAATGAAAAACTGTTTTTT. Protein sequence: CASSRGKTAANEKLFF.

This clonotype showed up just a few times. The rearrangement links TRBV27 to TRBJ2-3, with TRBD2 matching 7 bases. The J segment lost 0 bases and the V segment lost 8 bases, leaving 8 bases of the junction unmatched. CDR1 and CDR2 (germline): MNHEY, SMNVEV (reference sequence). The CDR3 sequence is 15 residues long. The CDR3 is CASSPLAVSTDTQYF. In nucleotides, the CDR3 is TGTGCCAGCTCCCCGCTAGCGGTGAGCACAGATACGCAGTATTTT.

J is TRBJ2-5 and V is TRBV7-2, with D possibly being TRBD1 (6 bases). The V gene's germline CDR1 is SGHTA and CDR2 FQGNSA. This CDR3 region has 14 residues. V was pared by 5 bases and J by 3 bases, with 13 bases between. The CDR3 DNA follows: TGTGCCAGCAGCACAGACAGGTTCGAAGAGACCCAGTACTTC. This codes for CASSTDRFEETQYF.

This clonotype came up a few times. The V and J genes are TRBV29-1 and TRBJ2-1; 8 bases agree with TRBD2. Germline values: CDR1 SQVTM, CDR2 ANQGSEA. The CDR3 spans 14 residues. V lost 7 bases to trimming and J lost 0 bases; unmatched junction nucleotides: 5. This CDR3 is CSGSGTSSYNEQFF. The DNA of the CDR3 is TGCAGCGGTAGCGGGACCAGCTCCTACAATGAGCAGTTCTTC.